Sequencing of this TCR beta chain was carried out in a study of early stage breast cancer tumors. Study at large: Most invasive tumors, about 70% of the 16, were ER+/PR+/HER2-.

Regarding this clone: Its antigen is undetermined.

Sequencing used immunoSEQ multiplex PCR; TCRdb keeps in-frame clones, though not all of them. Of approximately 39,000 clones listed, approximately 74% are singletons. The ends lost 3 bases at V and 5 bases at J; junction bases unmatched: 6. The length of the CDR3 is 16 residues. Germline V gene lookup returns CDR1 SGHTA and CDR2 FQGNSA. Study results and limitations: Enriched TCRB sequences shared across patients were mostly commonly generated sequences. In about 90% of the 16 patients, blood comparison separated tumor from normal breast. Compared with adjacent normal breast, tumors showed roughly 2.5-fold denser, more clonal T cells.

Sequencing was done on a sample of blood. The source is a person in their sixties or seventies with breast cancer. The genes are TRBV7-2 and TRBJ2-5; 13 nucleotides align to TRBD2. The CDR3 DNA is TGTGCCAGCAGCTTCGGGACTAGCGGGGCAACGGAGACCCAGTACTTC. Translated: CASSFGTSGATETQYF.